The sample holds a few counts of the clone carrying this TCR beta chain. Its target is unknown. Germline loops: CDR1 SGHTA, CDR2 FQGNSA. Trimming took off 5 bases at V and 2 bases at J, with 14 bases between the two ends. The length of the CDR3 is 15 residues. This record comes from a study of blood T cells in healthy people across ages. Primers used in a second PCR of roughly 6 to 11 cycles were a sample-barcoded 5' primer and a J-beta primer mix. One entry per CDR3 protein, called by TCRdb with MiXCR from the 5' RACE reads. Here the sample spans approximately 1.5 million distinct CDR3 sequences, around 36% being singletons. Findings and caveats of the study: Naive T cell percentage showed a strong correlation with the diversity of TCR beta. The CMV status of each donor remained undetermined, and this could have confounded shifts in expanded clonotypes.

V gene TRBV7-2 combines with J gene TRBJ2-3, with D unclear. Sequencing was performed on blood. This clonotype originated in a woman in her thirties in good health. The chain's CDR3 is CASSPFPRNTDTQYF. CDR3 nucleotides: TGTGCCAGCAGCCCTTTTCCGCGGAACACAGATACGCAGTATTTT.